This TCR beta chain emerged from a study of OX40 agonist ivuxolimab in advanced cancers. On this clone itself: The antigen remains unidentified.

The assay was immunoSEQ multiplex PCR, and TCRdb's table has in-frame clones only and misses some. The sample carries roughly 79,000 clones, about 90% recorded once. The study's findings and limits: More expanded clones were found, on average, in CD8+ than in CD4+ T cells.

This receptor was identified in an adult with an advanced solid tumor such as melanoma, head and neck, liver or kidney cancer. Sequenced here: CD4+ or CD8+ T cells sorted from blood, sampled in a trial of the OX40 agonist ivuxolimab.

CDR3 DNA sequence: TGTGCCAGCAGCTTATTTGGAGGCGGGGAGCTGTTTTTT. Its translation is CASSLFGGGELFF. This chain uses TRBV7-2 with TRBJ2-2; D is possibly TRBD2 (5 bases). The V gene lost 2 bases and the J gene lost 7 bases, with 8 bases spanning the gap. The CDR3 loop spans 13 amino acids. Germline assignment: CDR1 SGHTA and CDR2 FQGNSA. The variable domain in full, completed from reference TRBV7-2 and TRBJ2-2, reads GAGVSQSPSNKVTEKGKDVELRCDPISGHTALYWYRQSLGQGLEFLIYFQGNSAPDKSGLPSDRFSAERTGGSVSTLTIQRTQQEDSAVYLCASSLFGGGELFFGEGSRLTVL.